These 14 T cell receptor beta chains originate from one sample sequenced in a study of T and B cells in COVID-19 patients. Multiplex PCR with BIOMED2 TRB-A/B primer pools amplified TRB rearrangements. TCRdb re-derived calls from the multiplex PCR reads in MiXCR, one entry per CDR3 protein. Of more than 20,000 distinct CDR3 sequences detected, approximately 32% appear once; the ten largest clones hold under 2%. Each TRB amplification used 250-500 ng of genomic DNA from blood. Specimen: blood. All receptors come from a human donor who had recovered from COVID-19.

The V gene is TRBV6-5, the J gene TRBJ2-3; 9 positions match TRBD1. Germline CDR1 and CDR2: MNHEY and SVGAGI. V was clipped by 4 bases and J by 2 bases; unmatched bases: 7. The CDR3 runs 16 residues. CDR3: CASSLHRDRVTDTQYF. The CDR3 DNA reads as TGTGCCAGCAGTTTGCACCGGGACAGGGTCACAGATACGCAGTATTTT.

This clonotype is categorized as medium-sized. The chain recombines TRBV5-4 with TRBJ2-2, with TRBD1 identical over 8 bases. This CDR3 is built from 16 residues. The trim removed 6 bases at V and 0 bases at J, leaving 7 bases unmatched. Germline lookup yields CDR1 SGHNT and CDR2 YYREEE (reference sequence). The CDR3 coding sequence is TGTGCCAGCATCGACAGGGGCGAACCGAACACCGGGGAGCTGTTTTTT. Amino acid sequence: CASIDRGEPNTGELFF.

This clonotype was found once. V and J are TRBV6-1 and TRBJ2-1; TRBD1 matches 9 bases. J was trimmed by 6 bases and V by 5 bases; bases with no gene match: 5. Germline assignment: CDR1 MNHNS and CDR2 SASEGT. The CDR3 sequence is 14 residues long. The DNA of the CDR3 is TGTGCCAGCAGTCCCGGGACAGGGACCAATGAGCAGTTCTTC. Protein sequence: CASSPGTGTNEQFF.

By share of the sample, this clonotype is medium-sized. The rearrangement uses TRBV19 and TRBJ2-1; 10 nucleotides agree with TRBD2. After removal of 5 bases from V and 8 bases from J, the junction contained 9 bases not matched to a gene. The CDR3 loop spans 15 amino acids. The germline V gene encodes CDR1 LNHDA and CDR2 SQIVND (reference sequence). CDR3 sequence: CASSSLAGEWDEQFF. CDR3 DNA sequence: TGTGCCAGTAGTTCTCTAGCGGGAGAATGGGATGAGCAGTTCTTC.

V and J are TRBV6-2 or TRBV6-3 and TRBJ2-5, with TRBD1 identical over 10 bases. After removal of 2 bases from V and 7 bases from J, the junction contained 10 bases not matched to a gene. Germline CDR1 and CDR2: MNHEY and SVGEGT. This CDR3 is 16 amino acids long. CDR3 amino acids: CASSYTLDRGFGTQYF. The CDR3, as DNA: TGTGCCAGCAGTTACACCCTGGACAGGGGGTTTGGGACCCAGTACTTC.

Only a few counts were recorded for this clonotype. The chain has TRBV19 and TRBJ1-1; D ambiguous. V lost 0 bases, J lost 1 base, and 3 bases lay in between. This CDR3 spans 13 amino acids. The germline V gene encodes CDR1 LNHDA and CDR2 SQIVND (reference sequence). CDR3 sequence (DNA): TGTGCCAGTAGTATAGAGAGGAACACTGAAGCTTTCTTT. Translated: CASSIERNTEAFF.

Turning to this clonotype: A much larger clone differs from this one at a single base, so this may be a read error. The chain is built from TRBV5-6 and TRBJ2-1; 9 bases fit TRBD2. In germline, CDR1 is SGHDT, CDR2 YYEEEE. J was trimmed by 1 base and V by 4 bases; bases with no gene match: 3. This CDR3 is built from 15 residues. The CDR3: CASSDGLASYNEQFF. The CDR3 coding sequence is TGTGCCAGCAGCGACGGACTAGCGTCCTACAATGAGCAGTTCTTC.

This clonotype was observed at least ten times. The genes are TRBV5-6 and TRBJ2-7, with TRBD2 matching 12 bases. Germline V lookup: CDR1 SGHDT, CDR2 YYEEEE. The V and J ends lost 4 bases and 7 bases, in that order; junction bases with no gene match: 3. The CDR3 totals 13 residues. In DNA form, the CDR3 reads TGTGCCAGCAGCACTGGACTAGCGGGGGAGCAGTACTTC. Translation: CASSTGLAGEQYF. Looking up the rest from reference TRBV5-6 and TRBJ2-7 gives the full variable domain: DAGVTQSPTHLIKTRGQQVTLRCSPKSGHDTVSWYQQALGQGPQFIFQYYEEEERQRGNFPDRFSGHQFPNYSSELNVNALLLGDSALYLCASSTGLAGEQYFGPGTRLTVT.

This chain uses TRBV7-2 with TRBJ2-6; 9 bases are shared with TRBD1. CDR3 size: 16 residues. With 9 bases clipped from V and 1 base from J, the junction kept 7 bases outside the gene matches. Germline CDR1 SGHTA, CDR2 FQGNSA. CDR3 sequence: CARGDRAVSGANVLTF. The CDR3 DNA is TGTGCCAGGGGGGACAGGGCCGTGTCTGGGGCCAACGTCCTGACTTTC.

For this clonotype: A much larger clone differs from this one at a single base, so this may be a read error. The chain has TRBV30 and TRBJ1-6; no definite D call. The germline CDR1 and CDR2 sequences are GTSNPN and SVGIG (reference sequence). Deletions cut 3 bases from V and 10 bases from J, with 7 bases between. CDR3 length equals 11 residues. The CDR3 region is CAWRVESPLHF. The CDR3 DNA sequence: TGTGCCTGGAGGGTGGAATCACCCCTCCACTTT.

The rearrangement uses TRBV27 and TRBJ2-5; D call uncertain. There are 14 residues in the CDR3. Germline V gene data show CDR1 as MNHEY and CDR2 as SMNVEV (reference sequence). Trimming cost V 6 bases and J 4 bases, with 15 bases left between them. The CDR3 DNA follows: TGTGCCAGCAGCCCACAGTCAGCTCCAGAGACCCAGTACTTC. It encodes CASSPQSAPETQYF.

This rearrangement joins TRBV5-5 to TRBJ1-3, with 7 bases matching TRBD1. The length of the CDR3 is 16 residues. Germline loops: CDR1 SGHKS, CDR2 YYEKEE (reference sequence). After removal of 0 bases from V and 0 bases from J, the junction contained 3 bases not matched to a gene. CDR3 protein: CASSLAGQSSGNTIYF. For the CDR3, the DNA is TGTGCCAGCAGCTTGGCGGGACAGAGCTCTGGAAACACCATATATTTT.

The V gene is TRBV6-2 or TRBV6-3, the J gene TRBJ2-7, with D possibly matching TRBD1 (6 bases). The V gene lost 7 bases and the J gene lost 2 bases, with 15 bases spanning the gap. CDR3 length: 14 residues. Germline loops: CDR1 MNHEY, CDR2 SVGEGT. CDR3 nucleotide sequence: TGTGCCAGCACGGACAGCACGCAGGCCTACGAGCAGTACTTC. This gives the protein CASTDSTQAYEQYF.

DNA of the CDR3: TGTGCCAGTAGGGGGACTAGCGACACAGATACGCAGTATTTT. Its protein is CASRGTSDTDTQYF. The genes are TRBV19 and TRBJ2-3, with 10 bases identical to TRBD2. Germline CDR1 reads LNHDA; CDR2 reads SQIVND (reference sequence). CDR3 size: 14 residues. Trimming cost V 6 bases and J 2 bases; bases outside gene matches: 2.